This T cell receptor beta chain originates from a study of CD8+ T cells in alopecia areata. Background on the study: The drug, oral tofacitinib, was given to treated patients at 5 to 10 mg twice daily.

Specimens obtained from alopecia areata patients comprised lesional scalp punch biopsies and peripheral blood. Investigators isolated RNA and reverse transcribed it into cDNA to act as the sequencing template. TCRdb keeps only in-frame clones here, not all; method: immunoSEQ multiplex PCR. The sample carries fewer than 200,000 clones, over 50% recorded once. This clone has only a few counts. Its matching antigen is unknown. Germline V CDR1 and CDR2: GTSNPN, SVGIG (reference sequence). CDR3 length: 15 residues. V lost 0 bases and J lost 4, with 12 bases in between. Findings of the study overall: Lesional scalp displayed greater clonality than normal scalp, most notably in alopecia totalis/universalis. Relative to mice, TCR sharing across patients was less clear, a difference possibly HLA-related.

The input for sequencing was CD4+ T cells sorted from blood, taken at week 0. The TCR was taken from a human donor with alopecia areata. This chain links TRBV30 with TRBJ2-2; weak D call: TRBD1 (6 bases). The CDR3 loop is CAWSVRTESTGELFF. In DNA, the CDR3 is TGTGCCTGGAGTGTGCGGACAGAGAGCACCGGGGAGCTGTTTTTT.